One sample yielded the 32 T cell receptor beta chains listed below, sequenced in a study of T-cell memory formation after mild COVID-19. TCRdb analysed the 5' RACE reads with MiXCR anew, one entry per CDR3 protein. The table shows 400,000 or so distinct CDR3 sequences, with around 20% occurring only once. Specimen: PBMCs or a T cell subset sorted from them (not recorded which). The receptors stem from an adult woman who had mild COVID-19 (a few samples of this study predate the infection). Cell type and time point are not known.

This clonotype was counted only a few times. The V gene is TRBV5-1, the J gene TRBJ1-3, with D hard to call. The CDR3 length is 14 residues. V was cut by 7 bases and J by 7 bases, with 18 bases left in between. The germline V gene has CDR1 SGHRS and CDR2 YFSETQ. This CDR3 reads CASLDANSINTIYF. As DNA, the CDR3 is TGCGCCAGCCTGGACGCGAACTCAATTAACACCATATATTTT.

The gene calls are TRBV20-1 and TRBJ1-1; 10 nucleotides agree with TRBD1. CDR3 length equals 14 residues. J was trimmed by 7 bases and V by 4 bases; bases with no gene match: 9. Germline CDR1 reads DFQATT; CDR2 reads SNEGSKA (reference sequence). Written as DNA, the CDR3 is TGCAGTGCTATGCGGGACAGGGGAACAGGTGAAGCTTTCTTT. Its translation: CSAMRDRGTGEAFF.

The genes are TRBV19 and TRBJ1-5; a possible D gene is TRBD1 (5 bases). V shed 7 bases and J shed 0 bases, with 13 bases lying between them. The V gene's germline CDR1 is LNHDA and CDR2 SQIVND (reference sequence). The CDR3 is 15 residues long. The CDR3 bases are TGTGCCAGTAATCTGGGGGGGTATAGCAATCAGCCCCAGCATTTT. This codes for CASNLGGYSNQPQHF.

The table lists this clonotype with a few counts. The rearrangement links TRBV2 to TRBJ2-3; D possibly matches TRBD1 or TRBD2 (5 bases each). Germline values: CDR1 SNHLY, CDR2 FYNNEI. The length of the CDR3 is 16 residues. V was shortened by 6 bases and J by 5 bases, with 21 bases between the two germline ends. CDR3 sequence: CASRGVPTKKGDTQYF. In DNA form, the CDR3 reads TGTGCCAGCAGGGGGGTGCCGACGAAAAAGGGAGATACGCAGTATTTT.

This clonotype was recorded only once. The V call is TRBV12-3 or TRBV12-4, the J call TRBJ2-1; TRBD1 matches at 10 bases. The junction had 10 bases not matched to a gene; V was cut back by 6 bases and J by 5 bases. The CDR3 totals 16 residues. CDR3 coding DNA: TGTGCCAGCAGAGACCCGGGACAGGGGAGGAACAATGAGCAGTTCTTC. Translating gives CASRDPGQGRNNEQFF.

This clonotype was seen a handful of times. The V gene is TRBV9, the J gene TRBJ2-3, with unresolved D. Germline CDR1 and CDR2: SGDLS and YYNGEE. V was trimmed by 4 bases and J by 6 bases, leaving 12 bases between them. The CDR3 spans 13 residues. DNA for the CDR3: TGTGCCAGCAGCCCTGCCCCGGTGGATACGCAGTATTTT. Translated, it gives CASSPAPVDTQYF.

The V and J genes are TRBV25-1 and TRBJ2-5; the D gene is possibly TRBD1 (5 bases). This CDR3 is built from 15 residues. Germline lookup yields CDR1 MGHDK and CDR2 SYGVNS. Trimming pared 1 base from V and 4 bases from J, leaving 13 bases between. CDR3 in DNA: TGTGCCAGCAGTGAATTCTCCAGGGTCGGAGAGACCCAGTACTTC. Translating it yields CASSEFSRVGETQYF. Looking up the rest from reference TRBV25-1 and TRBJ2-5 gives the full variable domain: EADIYQTPRYLVIGTGKKITLECSQTMGHDKMYWYQQDPGMELHLIHYSYGVNSTEKGDLSSESTVSRIRTEHFPLTLESARPSHTSQYLCASSEFSRVGETQYFGPGTRLLVL.

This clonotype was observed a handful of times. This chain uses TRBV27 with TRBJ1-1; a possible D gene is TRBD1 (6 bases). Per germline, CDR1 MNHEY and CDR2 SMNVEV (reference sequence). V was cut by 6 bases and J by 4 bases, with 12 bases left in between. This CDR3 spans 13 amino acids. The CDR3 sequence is CASSPNRVTEAFF. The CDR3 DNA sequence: TGTGCCAGCAGCCCCAACAGGGTCACTGAAGCTTTCTTT.

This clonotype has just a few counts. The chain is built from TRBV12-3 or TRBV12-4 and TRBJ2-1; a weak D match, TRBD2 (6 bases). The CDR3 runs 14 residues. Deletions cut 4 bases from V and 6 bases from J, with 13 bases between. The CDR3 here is CASSSSAGSNEQFF. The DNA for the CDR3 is TGTGCCAGCAGTTCTAGCGCTGGGAGCAATGAGCAGTTCTTC.

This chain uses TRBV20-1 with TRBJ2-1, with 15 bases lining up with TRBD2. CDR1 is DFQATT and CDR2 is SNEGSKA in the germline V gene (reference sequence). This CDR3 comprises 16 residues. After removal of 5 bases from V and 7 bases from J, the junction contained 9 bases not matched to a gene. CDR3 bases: TGCAGTGCTCCCGGACTAGCGGGGGGGCCACGGAATGAGCAGTTCTTC. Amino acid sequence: CSAPGLAGGPRNEQFF.

This chain's CDR3 is CASSLGASGYNEQFF. The CDR3 DNA reads TGTGCCAGCAGCTTAGGGGCTAGCGGCTACAATGAGCAGTTCTTC. The chain uses TRBV7-9 and TRBJ2-1; 7 bases fit TRBD2. Trimming cost V 1 base and J 3 bases; bases outside gene matches: 3. CDR3 size: 15 residues. Germline lookup yields CDR1 SEHNR and CDR2 FQNEAQ (reference sequence).

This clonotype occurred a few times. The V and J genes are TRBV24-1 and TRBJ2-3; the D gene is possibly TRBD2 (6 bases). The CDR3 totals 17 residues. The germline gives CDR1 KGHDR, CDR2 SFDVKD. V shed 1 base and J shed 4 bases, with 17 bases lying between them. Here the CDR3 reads CATSDFPDYRHPDTQYF. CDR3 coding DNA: TGTGCCACCAGTGATTTTCCGGACTACAGGCATCCAGATACGCAGTATTTT.

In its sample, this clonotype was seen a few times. CDR3 amino acids: CASSAGLAGQETQYF. CDR3 nucleotide sequence: TGTGCCAGCAGCGCCGGACTAGCGGGACAAGAGACCCAGTACTTC. The chain links TRBV7-8 to TRBJ2-5; 12 bases are a match to TRBD2. The CDR3 runs 15 residues. CDR1 is SGHVS, CDR2 FQNEAQ, per germline. Trimming cost V 5 bases and J 2 bases; bases outside gene matches: 3.

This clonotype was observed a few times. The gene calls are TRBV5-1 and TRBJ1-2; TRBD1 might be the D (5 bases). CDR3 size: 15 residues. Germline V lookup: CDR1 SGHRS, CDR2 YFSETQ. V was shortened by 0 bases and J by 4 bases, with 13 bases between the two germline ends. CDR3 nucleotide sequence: TGCGCCAGCAGCTTGGCCGCGGGGCTCGGCTATGGCTACACCTTC. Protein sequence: CASSLAAGLGYGYTF.

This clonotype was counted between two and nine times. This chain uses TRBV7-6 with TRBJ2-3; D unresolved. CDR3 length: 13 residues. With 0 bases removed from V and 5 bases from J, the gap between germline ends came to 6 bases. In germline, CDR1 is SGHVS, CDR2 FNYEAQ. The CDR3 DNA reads TGTGCCAGCAGCTTAGCGTACGGAGATACGCAGTATTTT. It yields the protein CASSLAYGDTQYF.

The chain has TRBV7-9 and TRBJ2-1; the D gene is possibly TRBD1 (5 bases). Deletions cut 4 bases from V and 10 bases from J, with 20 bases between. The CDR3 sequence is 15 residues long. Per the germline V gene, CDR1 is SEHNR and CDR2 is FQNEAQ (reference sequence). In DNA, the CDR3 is TGTGCCAGCAGCTCTCCGGGCCCCGGCAAGGGGGAGCAGTTCTTC. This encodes CASSSPGPGKGEQFF.

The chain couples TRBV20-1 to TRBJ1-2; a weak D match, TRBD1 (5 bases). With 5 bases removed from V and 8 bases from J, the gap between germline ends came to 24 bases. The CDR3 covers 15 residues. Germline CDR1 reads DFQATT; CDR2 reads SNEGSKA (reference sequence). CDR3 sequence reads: CSAGTPALLYPGYTF. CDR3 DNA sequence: TGCAGTGCTGGGACGCCGGCCCTTCTATACCCCGGCTACACCTTC.

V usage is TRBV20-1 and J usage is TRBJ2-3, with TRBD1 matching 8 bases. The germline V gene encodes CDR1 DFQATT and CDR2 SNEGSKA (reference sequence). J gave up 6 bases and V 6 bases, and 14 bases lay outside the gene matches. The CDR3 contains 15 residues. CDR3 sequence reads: CSAADRGDPRDTQYF. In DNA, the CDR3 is TGCAGTGCCGCTGACAGGGGAGACCCCAGGGATACGCAGTATTTT.

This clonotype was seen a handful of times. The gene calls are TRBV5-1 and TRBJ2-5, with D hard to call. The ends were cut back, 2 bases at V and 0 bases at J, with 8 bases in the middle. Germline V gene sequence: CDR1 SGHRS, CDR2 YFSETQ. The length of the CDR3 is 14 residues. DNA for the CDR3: TGCGCCAGCAGCTTCCGGAGTAACCAAGAGACCCAGTACTTC. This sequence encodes CASSFRSNQETQYF.

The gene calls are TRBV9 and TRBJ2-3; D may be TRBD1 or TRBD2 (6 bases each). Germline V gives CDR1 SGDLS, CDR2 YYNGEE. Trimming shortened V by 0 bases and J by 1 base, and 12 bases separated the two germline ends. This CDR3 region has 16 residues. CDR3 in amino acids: CASSVGGAYGTDTQYF. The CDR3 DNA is TGTGCCAGCAGCGTAGGGGGGGCGTACGGCACAGATACGCAGTATTTT. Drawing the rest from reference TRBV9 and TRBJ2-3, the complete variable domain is DSGVTQTPKHLITATGQRVTLRCSPRSGDLSVYWYQQSLDQGLQFLIQYYNGEERAKGNILERFSAQQFPDLHSELNLSSLELGDSALYFCASSVGGAYGTDTQYFGPGTRLTVL.

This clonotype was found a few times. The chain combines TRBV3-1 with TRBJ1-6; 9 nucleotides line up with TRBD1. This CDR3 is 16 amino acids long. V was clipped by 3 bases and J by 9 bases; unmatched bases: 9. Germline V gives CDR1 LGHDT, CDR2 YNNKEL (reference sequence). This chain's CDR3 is CASSHFPGQGGSPLHF. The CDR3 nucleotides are TGTGCCAGCAGCCACTTTCCGGGACAGGGAGGTTCACCCCTCCACTTT.

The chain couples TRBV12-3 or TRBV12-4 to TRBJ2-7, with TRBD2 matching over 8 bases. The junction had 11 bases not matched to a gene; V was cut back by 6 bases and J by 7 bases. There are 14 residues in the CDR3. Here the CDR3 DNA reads TGTGCCAGCAGCCTTAGCGGGAAGCTACGAGAGCAGTACTTC. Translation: CASSLSGKLREQYF.

The CDR3 region has the DNA TGTGCCAGCAGTGAAATCAGTGGGATAGAAGCTTTCTTT. Its translation: CASSEISGIEAFF. This chain links TRBV6-1 with TRBJ1-1; D is unresolved. The CDR3 covers 13 residues. With 2 bases removed from V and 8 bases from J, the gap between germline ends came to 12 bases. Per the germline V gene, CDR1 is MNHNS and CDR2 is SASEGT.

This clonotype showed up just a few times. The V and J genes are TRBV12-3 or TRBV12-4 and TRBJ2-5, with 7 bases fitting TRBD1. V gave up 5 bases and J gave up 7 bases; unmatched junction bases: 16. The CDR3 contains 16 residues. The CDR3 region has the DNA TGTGCCAGCAGTACAAACCTAGGGACAGCGTTTCGGACCCAGTACTTC. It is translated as CASSTNLGTAFRTQYF.

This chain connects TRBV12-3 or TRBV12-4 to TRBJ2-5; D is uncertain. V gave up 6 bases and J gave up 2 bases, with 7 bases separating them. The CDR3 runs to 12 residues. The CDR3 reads CASRKSQETQYF. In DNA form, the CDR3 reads TGTGCCAGCAGAAAATCACAAGAGACCCAGTACTTC.

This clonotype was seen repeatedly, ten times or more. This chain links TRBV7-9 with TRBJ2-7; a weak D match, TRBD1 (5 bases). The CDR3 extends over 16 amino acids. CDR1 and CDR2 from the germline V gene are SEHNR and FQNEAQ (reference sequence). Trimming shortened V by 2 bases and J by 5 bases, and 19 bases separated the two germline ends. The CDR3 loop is CASSLFTGSIAHEQYF. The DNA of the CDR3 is TGTGCCAGCAGCTTATTTACAGGATCTATCGCCCACGAGCAGTACTTC.

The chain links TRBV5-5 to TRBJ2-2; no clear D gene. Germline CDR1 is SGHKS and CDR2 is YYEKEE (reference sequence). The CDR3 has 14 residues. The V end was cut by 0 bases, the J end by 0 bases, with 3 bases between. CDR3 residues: CASSLVPNTGELFF. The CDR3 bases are TGTGCCAGCAGCTTGGTTCCGAACACCGGGGAGCTGTTTTTT.

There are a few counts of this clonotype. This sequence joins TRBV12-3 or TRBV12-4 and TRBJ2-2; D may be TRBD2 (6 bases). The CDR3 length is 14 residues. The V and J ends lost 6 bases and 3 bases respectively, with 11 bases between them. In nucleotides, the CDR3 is TGTGCCAGCAGCATAGCGGAGTACACCGGGGAGCTGTTTTTT. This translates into CASSIAEYTGELFF.

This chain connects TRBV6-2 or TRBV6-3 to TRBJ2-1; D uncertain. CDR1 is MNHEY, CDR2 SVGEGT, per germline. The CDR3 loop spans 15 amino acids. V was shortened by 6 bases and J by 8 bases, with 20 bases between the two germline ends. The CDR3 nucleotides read TGTGCCAGCAGGCCTACACTACCGATGAGCCATGAGCAGTTCTTC. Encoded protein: CASRPTLPMSHEQFF.

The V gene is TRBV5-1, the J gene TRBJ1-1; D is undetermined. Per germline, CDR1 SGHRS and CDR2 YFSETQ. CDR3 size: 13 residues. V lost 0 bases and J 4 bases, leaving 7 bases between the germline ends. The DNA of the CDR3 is TGCGCCAGCAGCTTGGGAAAGGGCACTGAAGCTTTCTTT. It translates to CASSLGKGTEAFF.

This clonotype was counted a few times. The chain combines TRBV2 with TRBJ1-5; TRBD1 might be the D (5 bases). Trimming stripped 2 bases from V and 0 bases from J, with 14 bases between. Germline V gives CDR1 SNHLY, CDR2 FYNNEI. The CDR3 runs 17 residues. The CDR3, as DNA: TGTGCCAGCAGTGAATGGGGGTCTCCTTATAGCAATCAGCCCCAGCATTTT. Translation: CASSEWGSPYSNQPQHF.

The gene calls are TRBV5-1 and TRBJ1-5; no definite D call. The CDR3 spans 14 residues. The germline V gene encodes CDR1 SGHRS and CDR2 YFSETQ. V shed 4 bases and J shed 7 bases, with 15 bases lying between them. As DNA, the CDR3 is TGCGCCAGCAGCCTGGAGATGGGTCAACAGCCCCAGCATTTT. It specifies CASSLEMGQQPQHF.